The rows below give T cell receptor beta chains drawn from one sample of a study of cytomegalovirus exposure and HLA in healthy donors. The table came from immunoSEQ multiplex PCR; TCRdb's copy has only in-frame clones and leaves some out. This sample has about 140,000 clones, with about 80% found just once. The sequencing sample was made of PBMCs. All receptors derive from a man aged 35-49 years in good health and CMV-seropositive. Both conserved end residues are trimmed from each CDR3.

TRBJ1-2	12	TRBV4-3	ASSHGTVFYGYT
TRBJ2-3	12	TRBV13	ASNLAGVGDTQY
TRBJ1-2	13	TRBV5-8	ASRAGTATYYGYT
TRBJ2-5	12	TRBV5-4	ASSLGHRQETQY
TRBJ2-7	12	TRBV27	ASRRQGWPYEQY
TRBJ1-1	11	TRBV10-1	ASRLWLNTEAF
TRBJ2-7	14	TRBV5-6	ASRLGLSGTPEGQY
TRBJ2-1	13	TRBV6-6	ASRHPGQSYNEQF
TRBJ1-1	10	TRBV19	ASSIGRTEAF
TRBJ1-1	13	TRBV7-2	ASSLIWGGPTEAF
TRBJ2-7	13	TRBV7-8	ASSLSSPSGYEQY
TRBJ2-3	12	TRBV5-6	ASSLVSSTDTQY
TRBJ1-3	14	TRBV5-6	ASSLAGMSSGNTIY
TRBJ1-1	12	TRBV5-1	ASRPTSQSTEAF
TRBJ2-7	15	TRBV11-2	ASSLGASGGHSYEQY
TRBJ2-7	13	TRBV7-2	ASSLGQAISYEQY
TRBJ2-1	15	TRBV4-1	ASSQKQAIGLRNEQF
TRBJ2-3	11	TRBV6-1	ASSEQGPDTQY
TRBJ1-1	12	TRBV13	ASSLRPDSGKAF
TRBJ2-5	14	TRBV5-1	ASSLAVGTGQETQY
TRBJ2-2	13	TRBV5-4	ASSRGREATGELF
TRBJ1-1	12	TRBV19	ASRRGRVGTEAF
TRBJ1-1	9	TRBV7-2	ASSPGHGAF
TRBJ1-6	13	TRBV10-3	AISDIARGNSPLH
TRBJ2-7	10	TRBV6-6	ATSRTFYEQY
TRBJ2-3	10	TRBV11-3	ASSLSTDTQY
TRBJ1-2	11	TRBV7-2	ASSLQQSYGYT
TRBJ2-5	11	TRBV27	ASSLAYPATQY
TRBJ2-1	11	TRBV30	AWSVFGVNEQF
TRBJ2-1	12	TRBV7-9	ASSLAHIPWEQF
TRBJ2-7	15	TRBV7-6	ASSHPPTDRASYEQY
TRBJ2-7	12	TRBV6-1	ASSWGAGDYEQY
TRBJ1-2	11	TRBV6-1	ASSWRGGSGYT
TRBJ2-7	11	TRBV12-5	ASGRTGRYEQY
TRBJ2-7	12	TRBV27	ASRPVSDNYEQY
TRBJ1-2	10	TRBV19	ASSMELYGYT
TRBJ1-4	12	TRBV7-9	ASSLRQVNEKLF
TRBJ1-1	10	TRBV2	ASSPSNRGPF
TRBJ2-6	17	TRBV9	ASRGVGAGVNSGANVLT
TRBJ1-1	12	TRBV7-9	ASRGRGRWTEAF